This T cell receptor beta chain was identified during a study of radiotherapy plus CTLA-4 blockade in lung cancer. Study results and limitations: After radiotherapy and ipilimumab, tumor-derived clones expanded in peripheral blood.

Remarks on this clone: The antigen is undetermined.

The germline V gene encodes CDR1 SGDLS and CDR2 YYNGEE. CDR3 length: 13 residues. The V gene end was trimmed by 3 bases and the J gene end by 13 bases; junction bases not matched to a gene: 6. Clones were read by immunoSEQ multiplex PCR, and TCRdb kept only the in-frame ones, dropping some. This table has tens of thousands of clones, approximately 86% appearing once. Sequenced material: peripheral blood, taken from a patient treated with radiotherapy plus ipilimumab. The TCR comes from a human donor with non-small cell lung cancer that progressed on radiotherapy plus ipilimumab. V gene TRBV9 combines with J gene TRBJ2-1, with TRBD2 identical over 11 bases. CDR3 bases: TGTGCCAGCAGCGAAACTAGCGGGGGTTCCCAGTTCTTC. Its translation: CASSETSGGSQFF.